One sample yielded the 13 T cell receptor beta chains listed below, sequenced in a study of identifying expanded T cells in peripheral blood. The data were produced by immunoSEQ multiplex PCR, yet TCRdb's version contains in-frame clones alone and is incomplete. The sample holds under 85,000 clones, roughly 84% seen once. What was sequenced was blood. These receptors all stem from a person aged 18 to 70 in good health.

This clone was recorded only once. The chain recombines TRBV19 with TRBJ1-5; D call uncertain. V was pared by 3 bases and J by 6 bases, with 9 bases between. CDR1 and CDR2 from the germline V gene are LNHDA and SQIVND (reference sequence). The CDR3 is 13 amino acids. The CDR3 coding sequence is TGTGCCAGTAGTATCATTACCAGTCAGCCCCAGCATTTT. Encoded protein: CASSIITSQPQHF.

V usage is TRBV5-4 and J usage is TRBJ1-3; TRBD1 aligns across 8 bases. The CDR3 contains 14 residues. The V gene's germline CDR1 is SGHNT and CDR2 YYREEE (reference sequence). With V trimmed by 3 bases and J by 1 base, 0 bases remained unmatched. DNA of the CDR3: TGTGCCAGCAGCTGGACAGGGTCTGGAAACACCATATATTTT. It encodes CASSWTGSGNTIYF. The complete variable domain, with remaining parts taken from reference TRBV5-4 and TRBJ1-3, reads ETGVTQSPTHLIKTRGQQVTLRCSSQSGHNTVSWYQQALGQGPQFIFQYYREEENGRGNFPPRFSGLQFPNYSSELNVNALELDDSALYLCASSWTGSGNTIYFGEGSWLTVV.

The chain couples TRBV5-1 to TRBJ2-4; D gene ambiguous. CDR3 length equals 12 residues. Germline loops: CDR1 SGHRS, CDR2 YFSETQ. V was trimmed by 4 bases and J by 6 bases, leaving 8 bases between them. The CDR3 sequence: CASSDPGNIQYF. CDR3 nucleotide sequence: TGCGCCAGCAGCGACCCGGGAAACATTCAGTACTTC.

V and J are TRBV2 and TRBJ2-1; D not resolved. V shed 4 bases and J shed 2 bases, with 0 bases lying between them. Germline CDR1 SNHLY, CDR2 FYNNEI. The CDR3 runs 11 residues. CDR3 coding DNA: TGTGCCAGCAGTGCCTACAATGAGCAGTTCTTC. This encodes CASSAYNEQFF.

The J gene is TRBJ2-1, the V gene TRBV5-4; weak D call: TRBD2 (6 bases). CDR3 size: 16 residues. Germline V lookup: CDR1 SGHNT, CDR2 YYREEE (reference sequence). Trimming cost V 0 bases and J 0 bases, with 10 bases left between them. Written as DNA, the CDR3 is TGTGCCAGCAGCTTGGAGGGACTCCGCTCCTACAATGAGCAGTTCTTC. Residues: CASSLEGLRSYNEQFF.

The sample holds a few counts of this clone. This chain uses TRBV9 with TRBJ2-5; 7 bases fit TRBD2. Germline V CDR1 and CDR2: SGDLS, YYNGEE. The CDR3 has 16 amino acids. Trimming at V came to 2 bases and at J to 1 base, leaving 8 bases not matched to a gene. CDR3 in amino acids: CASSVGAGATQETQYF. The CDR3, as DNA: TGTGCCAGCAGCGTTGGTGCGGGAGCGACCCAAGAGACCCAGTACTTC.

The chain recombines TRBV28 with TRBJ2-2, with D unresolved. CDR3 length: 16 amino acids. V lost 2 bases to trimming and J lost 4 bases, with 14 bases between them. Germline CDR1 reads MDHEN; CDR2 reads SYDVKM. The CDR3, as DNA: TGTGCCAGCAGTTTACGCCCTTCTACGAGCACCGGGGAGCTGTTTTTT. This sequence encodes CASSLRPSTSTGELFF.

This rearrangement joins TRBV10-3 to TRBJ2-1; 8 nucleotides line up with TRBD2. Germline trimming cut 4 bases from V and 0 bases from J; bases unmatched to any gene: 5. This CDR3 region has 16 residues. In germline, CDR1 is ENHRY, CDR2 SYGVKD. CDR3 sequence reads: CAISGVSGSSYNEQFF. CDR3 sequence (DNA): TGTGCCATCAGTGGGGTCAGCGGGAGCTCCTACAATGAGCAGTTCTTC.

V is TRBV7-2 and J is TRBJ1-1; D gene uncertain. Trimming pared 5 bases from V and 5 bases from J, leaving 15 bases between. This CDR3 is built from 14 residues. Germline values: CDR1 SGHTA, CDR2 FQGNSA. The CDR3 DNA is TGTGCCAGCAGCCAAAAGGCGGTATATACTGAAGCTTTCTTT. Its translation is CASSQKAVYTEAFF. Full variable domain (rest looked up from reference TRBV7-2 and TRBJ1-1): GAGVSQSPSNKVTEKGKDVELRCDPISGHTALYWYRQSLGQGLEFLIYFQGNSAPDKSGLPSDRFSAERTGGSVSTLTIQRTQQEDSAVYLCASSQKAVYTEAFFGQGTRLTVV.

The V call is TRBV5-5, the J call TRBJ1-2; unclear D gene. Trimming shortened V by 2 bases and J by 6 bases, and 14 bases separated the two germline ends. Looked up from germline, CDR1 is SGHKS and CDR2 is YYEKEE (reference sequence). The CDR3 has 14 residues. CDR3 residues: CASSLMSVSNGYTF. The DNA of the CDR3 is TGTGCCAGCAGCTTAATGTCAGTGTCGAATGGCTACACCTTC. Variable domain in full (rest from reference TRBV5-5 and TRBJ1-2): DAGVTQSPTHLIKTRGQQVTLRCSPISGHKSVSWYQQVLGQGPQFIFQYYEKEERGRGNFPDRFSARQFPNYSSELNVNALLLGDSALYLCASSLMSVSNGYTFGSGTRLTVV.

The genes are TRBV18 and TRBJ1-5; the D is unclear. The V gene's germline CDR1 is KGHSH and CDR2 LQKENI. This CDR3 spans 13 amino acids. The germline V and J ends were trimmed by 2 bases and 5 bases, with 7 bases remaining between them. The chain's CDR3 is CASSPAGDQPQHF. Here the CDR3 DNA reads TGTGCCAGCTCACCAGCTGGCGATCAGCCCCAGCATTTT.

J is TRBJ1-5 and V is TRBV5-4, with D possibly being TRBD1 (5 bases). Trimming stripped 4 bases from V and 4 bases from J, with 18 bases between. The CDR3 is 16 amino acids. CDR1 is SGHNT, CDR2 YYREEE, per germline (reference sequence). The DNA for the CDR3 is TGTGCCAGCAGCCAAGGCCCCGGGACGGGAAATCAGCCCCAGCATTTT. Translating it yields CASSQGPGTGNQPQHF.

The V and J genes are TRBV12-2 and TRBJ2-1; TRBD2 is taken as the D call from the table, unchecked against the DNA. TRBV12-2 is noted as a pseudogene. There are 15 residues in the CDR3. DNA of the CDR3: TGTGCAAGTCGCTTAGTGGCCAGCGGATGCAATGAGCAGTTCTTC. The encoded protein is CASRLVASGCNEQFF.